This is a list of T cell receptor beta chains from one sample in a study of cytomegalovirus exposure and HLA in healthy donors. Sequenced by immunoSEQ multiplex PCR; TCRdb stores in-frame clones only, minus some. The top ten clones hold about 0.93% of a sample with about 160,000 clones, roughly 79% of them seen once. Sequenced input: PBMCs. The receptor set was obtained from a woman between 45 and 65 years old in good health and CMV-seropositive. The CDR3 runs from the conserved cysteine through the conserved F or W.

TRBJ1-2,TRBV9,CASSVEYLRGSYGYTF
TRBJ2-5,TRBV6-1,CASGWDNRYQETQYF
TRBJ2-7,TRBV18,CASSEGGQGPYEQYF
TRBJ2-7,TRBV4-2,CASSQVGPGQLISYEQYF
TRBJ2-7,TRBV6-6,CASRHMQGSSYEQYF
TRBJ2-7,TRBV2,CASSSGLMVEQYF
TRBJ1-5,TRBV6-5,CASSYGSGGNQPQHF
TRBJ2-5,TRBV7-9,CASSLGSSPTETQYF
TRBJ1-1,TRBV5-1,CASRATGGVTEAFF
TRBJ2-5,TRBV5-1,CASSLLAEISPTQYF
TRBJ2-7,TRBV19,CASNSGRANRNEQYF
TRBJ2-2,TRBV18,CASSPPSVGQGAGELFF
TRBJ1-1,TRBV11-2,CASSLWGTGYEAFF